The source of this T cell receptor (beta chain) is a study of cytotoxic CD8 clonotypes in ibrutinib-treated CLL. At the level of the study: The cohort had ten to eleven relapsed/refractory and around 14 treatment-naive patients, some 18 IGHV unmutated. Responses: around 25 partial, 2 complete; after median about 68 months, about 14 stayed remitted, around twelve progressed.

This clone showed up just a few times. Trimming left V 3 bases short and J 8 bases short, with 16 bases between. Germline values: CDR1 SGHDN, CDR2 FVKESK. The CDR3 covers 14 residues. The assay was immunoSEQ multiplex PCR, and TCRdb's table has in-frame clones only and misses some. The sample consists of over 100,000 clones, 80% to 90% of them appearing once. The V call is TRBV14, the J call TRBJ1-2; maybe TRBD1 (5 bases). The TCR originated in a human donor with chronic lymphocytic leukemia. The sequencing here drew on PBMCs, taken after 24 months of ibrutinib treatment. This CDR3 reads CASSQVGGRQGYTF. The DNA for the CDR3 is TGTGCCAGCAGCCAGGTCGGGGGTCGACAAGGCTACACCTTC.